The 23 T cell receptor beta chains in this list originate from one sample, sequenced in a study of blood T cells in healthy people across ages. With a J-beta primer mix and a sample-barcoded 5' primer, a second PCR ran 7 to 11 cycles. TCRdb reanalysed the 5' RACE reads using MiXCR and keeps one entry per CDR3 protein. Seen here are 1 million or so distinct CDR3 sequences, around 25% observed once, and the top ten hold around 0.75%. This same sample was also part of a study on T cells of mothers and their children.

Sequenced: blood. The source of these receptors is a girl aged 2-15 years in good health.

This clonotype came up a few times. This rearrangement joins TRBV29-1 to TRBJ2-2, with 13 bases that match TRBD2. CDR3 size: 16 residues. From germline, CDR1 is SQVTM and CDR2 ANQGSEA. V lost 3 bases to trimming and J lost 6 bases; unmatched junction nucleotides: 7. CDR3 DNA sequence: TGCAGCGTTGATACCGGGACTAGCGGGGACGCCGGGGAGCTGTTTTTT. Amino acids: CSVDTGTSGDAGELFF.

About this clonotype itself: No conserved phenylalanine or tryptophan is present at the end of the CDR3, so a read error is the likely explanation. The V gene is TRBV12-3 or TRBV12-4, the J gene TRBJ1-2; D gene ambiguous. Trimming removed 3 bases at V and 8 bases at J, with 10 bases between. The CDR3 runs 12 residues. The CDR3 here is CASSLDGAGYTL. The CDR3 bases are TGTGCCAGCAGTTTGGACGGAGCGGGCTACACCCTC.

This clonotype was seen only a few times. This chain links TRBV5-6 with TRBJ2-1; TRBD2 aligns across 10 bases. From germline, CDR1 is SGHDT and CDR2 YYEEEE. The CDR3 is made up of 16 amino acids. Losses at the gene ends were 2 bases for V and 4 bases for J; bases not matched to a gene: 6. The CDR3 loop reads CASSFSSGGRYNEQFF. The CDR3 region has the DNA TGTGCCAGCAGCTTTTCTAGCGGGGGTCGATACAATGAGCAGTTCTTC.

The chain recombines TRBV2 with TRBJ1-2; 9 positions agree with TRBD1. The CDR3 is 14 amino acids. The germline V gene encodes CDR1 SNHLY and CDR2 FYNNEI. V lost 7 bases and J lost 4; bases outside the gene matches: 7. CDR3 region: CASTDRGLFYGYTF. The CDR3 DNA follows: TGTGCCAGCACGGACAGGGGCTTATTCTATGGCTACACCTTC. The whole variable domain, filled in from reference TRBV2 and TRBJ1-2, reads EPEVTQTPSHQVTQMGQEVILRCVPISNHLYFYWYRQILGQKVEFLVSFYNNEISEKSEIFDDQFSVERPDGSNFTLKIRSTKLEDSAMYFCASTDRGLFYGYTFGSGTRLTVV.

This clonotype turned up a few times. The chain links TRBV7-9 to TRBJ1-4, with D unclear. V was pared by 5 bases and J by 0 bases, with 13 bases between. Germline V lookup: CDR1 SEHNR, CDR2 FQNEAQ (reference sequence). The CDR3 has 16 residues. CDR3 protein: CASSPDGRTTNEKLFF. CDR3 DNA sequence: TGTGCCAGCAGCCCCGACGGACGGACAACTAATGAAAAACTGTTTTTT.

This rearrangement joins TRBV28 to TRBJ2-1; 9 bases align to TRBD1. CDR3 length equals 14 residues. After removal of 6 bases from V and 9 bases from J, the junction contained 9 bases not matched to a gene. Germline CDR1 is MDHEN and CDR2 is SYDVKM. In DNA form, the CDR3 reads TGTGCCAGCAGGCGAACACAGGGGGCAGGTGAGCAGTTCTTC. Translated: CASRRTQGAGEQFF.

The chain recombines TRBV5-1 with TRBJ1-1; possible D gene TRBD1, 5 bases. CDR1 is SGHRS and CDR2 is YFSETQ in the germline V gene. This CDR3 has 17 amino acids. Trimming stripped 3 bases from V and 0 bases from J, with 18 bases between. CDR3 nucleotide sequence: TGCGCCAGCAGCTCGGGGCCTCTGGGACCAATGAACACTGAAGCTTTCTTT. Protein: CASSSGPLGPMNTEAFF.

This clonotype was picked up a small number of times. The rearrangement links TRBV6-2 or TRBV6-3 to TRBJ1-5; 7 bases match TRBD1. CDR3 length equals 13 residues. Trimming cost V 10 bases and J 5 bases; bases outside gene matches: 8. Germline V gene sequence: CDR1 MNHEY, CDR2 SVGEGT. The CDR3 region is CAIRDSQDQPQHF. The CDR3 DNA is TGTGCCATTCGGGACAGCCAAGATCAGCCCCAGCATTTT.

V usage is TRBV10-2 and J usage is TRBJ2-3; D unresolved. The CDR3 spans 17 residues. The V gene's germline CDR1 is WSHSY and CDR2 SAAADI. V lost 4 bases and J 2 bases, leaving 19 bases between the germline ends. The CDR3: CASSGKSMILYTDTQYF. The CDR3 DNA sequence: TGCGCCAGCAGTGGCAAGTCCATGATCCTTTACACAGATACGCAGTATTTT.

This clonotype was counted between two and nine times. The chain carries TRBV7-2 and TRBJ1-2; D might be TRBD1 (5 bases). V shed 1 base and J shed 5 bases, with 23 bases lying between them. The CDR3 consists of 18 residues. From germline, CDR1 is SGHTA and CDR2 FQGNSA. DNA of the CDR3: TGTGCCAGCAGCTTAGGAGGGGCGAATACTCACTCGGGTTATGGCTACACCTTC. This sequence encodes CASSLGGANTHSGYGYTF.

The V and J genes are TRBV5-1 and TRBJ2-3; no firm D call. V lost 3 bases, J lost 0 bases, and 11 bases lay in between. CDR3 length equals 15 residues. Germline CDR1 and CDR2: SGHRS and YFSETQ. This CDR3 is CASSSQMASTDTQYF. The CDR3 bases are TGCGCCAGCAGCTCTCAAATGGCTAGCACAGATACGCAGTATTTT.

The V call is TRBV7-9, the J call TRBJ2-5; D is unresolved. Deletions cut 5 bases from V and 3 bases from J, with 13 bases between. Per the germline V gene, CDR1 is SEHNR and CDR2 is FQNEAQ (reference sequence). The CDR3 length is 14 residues. The CDR3 nucleotides are TGTGCCAGCAGCCCAATCACCTACGAAGAGACCCAGTACTTC. Encoded protein: CASSPITYEETQYF.

The rearrangement joins TRBV28 to TRBJ1-5, with 8 nucleotides matching TRBD1. V lost 7 bases and J lost 4; bases outside the gene matches: 6. There are 14 residues in the CDR3. Germline CDR1 MDHEN, CDR2 SYDVKM. The CDR3 sequence: CASTRDRKNQPQHF. In nucleotides, the CDR3 is TGTGCCAGCACCCGGGACAGGAAAAATCAGCCCCAGCATTTT.

In this sample, this clonotype turned up a few times. The chain carries TRBV5-1 and TRBJ2-1; no clear D gene. Trimming took off 4 bases at V and 1 base at J, with 15 bases between the two ends. Germline-derived CDR1 and CDR2 are SGHRS and YFSETQ. CDR3 length equals 16 residues. In DNA, the CDR3 is TGCGCCAGCAGCGGCGACCCCCACGGGTCCTACAATGAGCAGTTCTTC. It encodes CASSGDPHGSYNEQFF. Filled out from reference TRBV5-1 and TRBJ2-1, the complete variable domain reads KAGVTQTPRYLIKTRGQQVTLSCSPISGHRSVSWYQQTPGQGLQFLFEYFSETQRNKGNFPGRFSGRQFSNSRSEMNVSTLELGDSALYLCASSGDPHGSYNEQFFGPGTRLTVL.

This clonotype has more than one count but fewer than ten. The V gene is TRBV29-1, the J gene TRBJ2-3; possibly TRBD2 for D (6 bases). The germline V gene encodes CDR1 SQVTM and CDR2 ANQGSEA. The germline V and J ends were trimmed by 0 bases and 1 base, with 11 bases remaining between them. The CDR3 has 15 amino acids. The CDR3, as DNA: TGCAGCGTTGAAGAAGGAGGGGTTCGCACAGATACGCAGTATTTT. It yields the protein CSVEEGGVRTDTQYF.

The V gene is TRBV5-1, the J gene TRBJ2-5; D ambiguous. The DNA end is more similar to TRBJ2-1, so the J call may be wrong. The CDR3 spans 13 residues. The germline gives CDR1 SGHRS, CDR2 YFSETQ. CDR3 amino acids: CASSFIGYNEQFF. CDR3 in DNA: TGCGCCAGCAGCTTTATAGGTTACAATGAGCAGTTCTTC.

The chain uses TRBV19 and TRBJ1-5, with 7 bases that match TRBD1. Germline loops: CDR1 LNHDA, CDR2 SQIVND (reference sequence). Germline trimming cut 3 bases from V and 6 bases from J; bases unmatched to any gene: 8. This CDR3 has 15 residues. CDR3 in amino acids: CASSIQGGGRQPQHF. In DNA form, the CDR3 reads TGTGCCAGTAGTATCCAGGGGGGAGGGCGTCAGCCCCAGCATTTT. Looking up the rest from reference TRBV19 and TRBJ1-5 gives the full variable domain: DGGITQSPKYLFRKEGQNVTLSCEQNLNHDAMYWYRQDPGQGLRLIYYSQIVNDFQKGDIAEGYSVSREKKESFPLTVTSAQKNPTAFYLCASSIQGGGRQPQHFGDGTRLSIL.

Only a few counts were recorded for this clonotype. This chain's CDR3 is CSATPRLASYEQYF. CDR3 sequence (DNA): TGCAGTGCTACCCCCCGGCTAGCTTCCTACGAGCAGTACTTC. The chain links TRBV20-1 to TRBJ2-7; maybe TRBD2 (5 bases). The V end was cut by 4 bases, the J end by 1 base, with 14 bases between. This CDR3 is 14 amino acids long. Germline values: CDR1 DFQATT, CDR2 SNEGSKA (reference sequence).

This clonotype was detected a few times. The gene calls are TRBV20-1 and TRBJ1-1; 7 bases are shared with TRBD1. The germline V gene encodes CDR1 DFQATT and CDR2 SNEGSKA (reference sequence). The CDR3 contains 14 residues. The CDR3 reads CNALTGLGNTEAFF. CDR3 DNA sequence: TGCAATGCCTTGACAGGGTTGGGGAACACTGAAGCTTTCTTT.

This clonotype was counted a few times. The chain has TRBV11-2 and TRBJ2-1; D is perhaps TRBD1 or TRBD2 (6 bases each). The CDR3 covers 13 residues. Germline-derived CDR1 and CDR2 are SGHAT and FQNNGV. V was trimmed by 5 bases and J by 14 bases, leaving 19 bases between them. The CDR3 spells CASSGTGIRGEFF. CDR3 nucleotide sequence: TGTGCCAGCAGCGGCACGGGTATAAGGGGGGAGTTCTTC.

This clonotype came up a few times. The chain joins TRBV12-3 or TRBV12-4 to TRBJ2-2; 7 bases match TRBD1. The CDR3 has 16 amino acids. J lost 5 bases, V lost 5 bases, and 11 bases had no gene match. CDR3 in DNA: TGTGCCAGCAGTCAAACTACAGGGGCATGGACCGGGGAGCTGTTTTTT. Residues: CASSQTTGAWTGELFF.

Only a few counts were recorded for this clonotype. This sequence joins TRBV7-3 and TRBJ1-2; D may be TRBD1 (5 bases). The CDR3 extends over 14 amino acids. V lost 1 base, J lost 4 bases, and 10 bases lay in between. Germline CDR1 and CDR2: SGHTA and FQGTGA. Written as DNA, the CDR3 is TGTGCCAGCAGCTTAAAGGAGGGGCCCTATGGCTACACCTTC. Translated, it gives CASSLKEGPYGYTF.

This clonotype was recorded a few times. V gene TRBV24-1 combines with J gene TRBJ2-5; 11 bases fit TRBD2. The CDR3 runs 16 residues. Losses at the gene ends were 2 bases for V and 4 bases for J; bases not matched to a gene: 5. Germline V gives CDR1 KGHDR, CDR2 SFDVKD. CDR3 sequence reads: CATSDWGTSGRETQYF. DNA for the CDR3: TGTGCCACCAGTGATTGGGGGACTAGCGGCAGAGAGACCCAGTACTTC.